This T cell receptor (beta chain) was sequenced in a study of cytotoxic CD8 clonotypes in ibrutinib-treated CLL listed by TCRdb under 2021. Broadly, across the study: In this cohort, over 14 patients were treatment-naive and ten to eleven were relapsed/refractory, while roughly 18 had unmutated IGHV. Partial responses were observed in some 24 patients and complete responses in 2; after a median follow-up of around 68 months, remission was maintained in approximately 15 patients and progression was observed in 12. Response samples were taken after a median of approximately 13 months on treatment, ranging from about 6 to 40 months. On average, each sample had about 250,000 productive templates and 100,000 or so productive rearrangements. Of the roughly 81 people in the trial, 26 had longitudinal samples available. Cryopreserved peripheral blood mononuclear cells were collected before treatment, at response, and at either disease progression or sustained remission. All remission and progressive disease samples were collected while patients were still receiving ibrutinib. Study-wide findings and limitations: At baseline, clonality was higher than in age-matched healthy donors and showed a strong correlation with circulating CD8+ T-cell counts. An increase in clonality was observed at ibrutinib response, with clonality remaining stable during sustained remission and falling back toward baseline at progression. Sustained-remission and progressing patients did not have matched sampling times, and lymph node repertoires were not examined. Public clonotypes were rare and either shrank or stayed stable during treatment, and the rise in clonality at ibrutinib response reflected expansion of private clonotypes.

This clone was detected a few times. Its specific antigen is unknown. No clone much larger than this one lies a single base away; base qualities are absent. For TCR beta library preparation, roughly 2.2 micrograms of genomic DNA was extracted from cryopreserved PBMCs. Longitudinal blood samples from CLL patients on ibrutinib monotherapy underwent high-throughput TCR beta sequencing. Patients were enrolled in a phase 2 open-label single-center ibrutinib monotherapy trial. On a MiSeq, deep resolution sequencing aimed for a depth between 1 in 1 million and 1 in 200,000 T cells, with each clonotype covered 10x on average. The immunoSEQ hsTCRB Kit was used to generate the TCR beta libraries. The authors' pipeline ran thus. Data were analyzed with ImmunoSEQ Data Assistant and ImmunoSEQ Analyzer, with V, D and J genes assigned per IMGT definitions. Clonality, which ranges from 0 to 1, was calculated as one minus the normalized Shannon entropy of productive rearrangement frequencies. Only overrepresented clonotypes making up at least 0.05% of each patient's repertoire were included in the public clonotype analysis. Repertoires from around 13 age-matched healthy donors in immuneACCESS were used as clonality controls. Here the immuneACCESS table is served through TCRdb, limited to in-frame sequences with V and J called. Missing clones are a known gap in these copies; in checked studies unresolved V genes cover under half, and the rest lacks a known reason. The V and J calls and the clone size are those of that table, but D and trimming were determined from the DNA. The sample profile shows a few hundred thousand clones; about 64% of them were found once. The top ten clonotypes cover under 8% of the sample.

At the junction V is shortened by 6 bases and J by 0 bases; bases outside the gene matches: 7. Including cysteine and phenylalanine, the CDR3 has 17 amino acids. CDR3 DNA only is kept here, 51 bases in frame from base 1. The germline V gene (reference sequence) specifies MNHEY as CDR1 and SMNVEV as CDR2. The chain uses TRBV27 and TRBJ2-6; 8 central nucleotides agree with TRBD1. The TCR sequence derives from a human donor with chronic lymphocytic leukemia. The sample consisted of PBMCs, taken after 36 months of ibrutinib treatment. The CDR3 protein sequence reads: CASRATGGISGANVLTF. The DNA reads as follows: TGTGCCAGCAGAGCTACAGGGGGTATCTCTGGGGCCAACGTCCTGACTTTC.